The 31 T cell receptor beta chains below all came from one sample that was sequenced in a study of blood T cell repertoires in COVID-19. This table comes from immunoSEQ multiplex PCR, and its TCRdb copy is limited to in-frame clones, with some not included. Here the sample spans hundreds of thousands of clones, 80% to 90% being singletons. Specimen: peripheral blood. The receptors originated from a woman in her fifties or sixties with COVID-19, enrolled during active disease.

This chain links TRBV29-1 with TRBJ2-7; 9 positions match TRBD1. The CDR3 extends over 12 amino acids. Germline-derived CDR1 and CDR2 are SQVTM and ANQGSEA. Losses at the gene ends were 7 bases for V and 0 bases for J; bases not matched to a gene: 1. As DNA, the CDR3 is TGCAGCGAGACAGGGGGCTCCTACGAGCAGTACTTC. This gives the protein CSETGGSYEQYF.

The rearrangement joins TRBV27 to TRBJ2-2; D might be TRBD1 (5 bases). The CDR3 has 16 residues. Germline V gene lookup returns CDR1 MNHEY and CDR2 SMNVEV (reference sequence). Trimming left V 4 bases short and J 7 bases short, with 19 bases between. As DNA, the CDR3 is TGTGCCAGCAGTTCCTCCCGCCCCAGGGCTAGCGGGGAGCTGTTTTTT. Translation gives CASSSSRPRASGELFF.

The rearrangement joins TRBV11-1 to TRBJ2-7; tentative D call: TRBD1 (6 bases). CDR3 length equals 14 residues. V lost 3 bases and J lost 7, with 16 bases in between. CDR1 is SGHAT and CDR2 is FQDESV in the germline V gene (reference sequence). The CDR3 loop is CASSLGQAWEEQYF. As DNA, the CDR3 is TGTGCCAGCAGCTTGGGACAAGCCTGGGAGGAGCAGTACTTC.

The chain couples TRBV6-5 to TRBJ1-1, with D perhaps TRBD1 (5 bases). The V end was cut by 7 bases, the J end by 4 bases, with 19 bases between. Germline V lookup: CDR1 MNHEY, CDR2 SVGAGI. The CDR3 loop spans 15 amino acids. The CDR3 reads CASTKRGSESTEAFF. CDR3 coding DNA: TGTGCCAGCACCAAACGGGGGTCAGAGAGCACTGAAGCTTTCTTT.

V usage is TRBV18 and J usage is TRBJ2-2; 9 bases line up with TRBD1. This CDR3 contains 15 residues. From germline, CDR1 is KGHSH and CDR2 LQKENI. J lost 6 bases, V lost 6 bases, and 8 bases had no gene match. CDR3 in amino acids: CASSDGQGSAGELFF. The CDR3 nucleotides are TGTGCCAGCTCGGACGGACAGGGGTCGGCCGGGGAGCTGTTTTTT.

The chain links TRBV11-2 to TRBJ2-3; D may be TRBD2 (6 bases). The CDR3 loop spans 15 amino acids. From germline, CDR1 is SGHAT and CDR2 FQNNGV. V was trimmed by 1 base and J by 4 bases, leaving 12 bases between them. This CDR3 is CASSLALSGADTQYF. The CDR3, as DNA: TGTGCCAGCAGCTTAGCCCTCTCGGGGGCAGATACGCAGTATTTT.

This chain uses TRBV11-2 with TRBJ1-6, with D maybe TRBD1 (6 bases). The CDR3 has 15 amino acids. The germline CDR1 and CDR2 sequences are SGHAT and FQNNGV. The V end was cut by 5 bases, the J end by 10 bases, with 18 bases between. For the CDR3, the DNA is TGTGCCAGCAGCCCGAAGGTCTGGACAGAATCACCCCTCCACTTT. Translation gives CASSPKVWTESPLHF.

This clone has a single count. This chain links TRBV9 with TRBJ2-5; 13 bases fit TRBD2. Germline V lookup: CDR1 SGDLS, CDR2 YYNGEE. This CDR3 spans 18 amino acids. The trim removed 3 bases at V and 5 bases at J, leaving 13 bases unmatched. As DNA, the CDR3 is TGTGCCAGCAGCGCCCCAGACCAACTAGCGGGGGGGCGTGAGACCCAGTACTTC. This sequence encodes CASSAPDQLAGGRETQYF.

This rearrangement joins TRBV5-1 to TRBJ1-4; D is perhaps TRBD1 (5 bases). Trimming stripped 4 bases from V and 8 bases from J, with 15 bases between. The CDR3 has 14 amino acids. Germline-derived CDR1 and CDR2 are SGHRS and YFSETQ. The CDR3 region is CASSRAGSEEKLFF. The CDR3 DNA sequence: TGCGCCAGCAGCAGGGCAGGGTCTGAGGAAAAACTGTTTTTT.

J is TRBJ2-4 and V is TRBV5-4; D is unresolved. Germline CDR1 is SGHNT and CDR2 is YYREEE (reference sequence). V lost 2 bases to trimming and J lost 9 bases, with 9 bases between them. The length of the CDR3 is 12 residues. CDR3 DNA: TGTGCCAGCAGCTTACTATTGGGCATTCAGTACTTC. Translating it yields CASSLLLGIQYF. The complete variable domain, with remaining parts taken from reference TRBV5-4 and TRBJ2-4, reads ETGVTQSPTHLIKTRGQQVTLRCSSQSGHNTVSWYQQALGQGPQFIFQYYREEENGRGNFPPRFSGLQFPNYSSELNVNALELDDSALYLCASSLLLGIQYFGAGTRLSVL.

As regards this clone: At one end the junction does not follow the germline gene, possibly because of a read error. The chain has TRBV18 and TRBJ1-2; TRBD1 aligns across 7 bases. The CDR3 sequence is 13 residues long. Germline V gene sequence: CDR1 KGHSH, CDR2 LQKENI. CDR3 protein: CASSHRDSAYRAF. CDR3 coding DNA: TGTGCCAGCTCCCACCGGGACAGCGCCTACCGGGCCTTC.

The chain uses TRBV28 and TRBJ1-1; 8 nucleotides match TRBD1. Germline CDR1 is MDHEN and CDR2 is SYDVKM. The CDR3 extends over 12 amino acids. Germline trimming cut 5 bases from V and 6 bases from J; bases unmatched to any gene: 2. The CDR3 sequence is CASSLRGPEAFF. CDR3 coding DNA: TGTGCCAGCAGTCTCAGGGGGCCTGAAGCTTTCTTT.

This sequence joins TRBV12-5 and TRBJ2-7, with 7 bases fitting TRBD1. After removal of 5 bases from V and 0 bases from J, the junction contained 7 bases not matched to a gene. This CDR3 region has 15 residues. Per the germline V gene, CDR1 is LGHNT and CDR2 is FRNRAP. The CDR3 region has the DNA TGTGCTAGTGGTCACGGACAGGCGTTCTCCTACGAGCAGTACTTC. It encodes CASGHGQAFSYEQYF.

The CDR3 nucleotides are TGTGCCTGGGGAACAGGGGGCAGCTATGGCTACACCTTC. Protein: CAWGTGGSYGYTF. J is TRBJ1-2 and V is TRBV30; 9 bases map to TRBD1. Germline V CDR1 and CDR2: GTSNPN, SVGIG (reference sequence). The CDR3 loop spans 13 amino acids. Trimming at V came to 5 bases and at J to 4 bases, leaving 5 bases not matched to a gene.

This clone was seen only once. V usage is TRBV6-5 and J usage is TRBJ1-6; 7 bases line up with TRBD1. The CDR3 has 14 amino acids. Germline V gene lookup returns CDR1 MNHEY and CDR2 SVGAGI. V lost 7 bases, J lost 10 bases, and 10 bases stayed unmatched. The CDR3 sequence: CASNRGEEGSPLHF. Written as DNA, the CDR3 is TGTGCCAGCAACAGGGGTGAAGAGGGGTCACCCCTCCACTTT.

V and J are TRBV16 and TRBJ2-1; weak D call: TRBD1 (5 bases). Germline V gene lookup returns CDR1 KGHSY and CDR2 FQNENV. V was pared by 0 bases and J by 4 bases, with 7 bases between. This CDR3 is built from 14 residues. The CDR3 region has the DNA TGTGCCAGCAGCCAATCAAGACAGTACAATGAGCAGTTCTTC. Amino acids: CASSQSRQYNEQFF.

The chain joins TRBV12-5 to TRBJ2-3, with 9 bases lining up with TRBD2. Germline lookup yields CDR1 LGHNT and CDR2 FRNRAP. V dropped 6 bases and J dropped 4; count of bases not matched to a gene: 8. CDR3 length: 15 amino acids. CDR3 nucleotide sequence: TGTGCTAGTGGCCGCGGGGGGGCATATGCAGATACGCAGTATTTT. Encoded protein: CASGRGGAYADTQYF.

In nucleotides, the CDR3 is TGTGCCAGCAGCCCAGCGCAGGGCTACAATGAAAAACTGTTTTTT. Residues: CASSPAQGYNEKLFF. The V gene is TRBV28, the J gene TRBJ1-4, with D possibly matching TRBD1 (5 bases). Looked up from germline, CDR1 is MDHEN and CDR2 is SYDVKM. With 6 bases removed from V and 5 bases from J, the gap between germline ends came to 16 bases. This CDR3 has 15 residues.

The CDR3 DNA sequence: TGCGCCAGCAGCTACCTCCAGGGGACCCCCTACGAGCAGTACTTC. It specifies CASSYLQGTPYEQYF. This chain uses TRBV5-1 with TRBJ2-7, with D possibly being TRBD1 (6 bases). V was pared by 3 bases and J by 2 bases, with 15 bases between. This CDR3 region has 15 residues. The germline V gene has CDR1 SGHRS and CDR2 YFSETQ.

Only one count was recorded for this clone. CDR3 sequence reads: CASSYGQGLSYEQYF. The CDR3 nucleotides are TGTGCCAGCAGTTATGGACAGGGACTCTCCTACGAGCAGTACTTC. The chain employs TRBV6-6 and TRBJ2-7, with 8 nucleotides matching TRBD1. The germline CDR1 and CDR2 sequences are MNHNY and SVGAGI (reference sequence). Trimming at V came to 3 bases and at J to 0 bases, leaving 4 bases not matched to a gene. The CDR3 contains 15 residues.

The chain couples TRBV9 to TRBJ2-3; a possible D gene is TRBD1 (5 bases). Trimming took 0 bases from V and 7 from J, leaving 9 bases between them. The CDR3 contains 13 residues. From germline, CDR1 is SGDLS and CDR2 YYNGEE. The CDR3 region is CASSVVQGYTQYF. The CDR3 DNA is TGTGCCAGCAGCGTAGTTCAGGGATATACGCAGTATTTT.

This chain links TRBV11-2 with TRBJ2-7; D is unresolved. The CDR3 runs to 11 residues. Germline values: CDR1 SGHAT, CDR2 FQNNGV. V was clipped by 5 bases and J by 0 bases, with 2 bases between them. The CDR3 DNA reads TGTGCCAGCAGCCACTCCTACGAGCAGTACTTC. Protein: CASSHSYEQYF.

CDR3 bases: TGTGCCAGCAGCCTTGGGACTAATCAGCCCCAGCATTTT. Amino acids: CASSLGTNQPQHF. The chain employs TRBV12-3 or TRBV12-4 and TRBJ1-5, with D possibly being TRBD1 (5 bases). V lost 6 bases to trimming and J lost 4 bases, with 10 bases between them. The CDR3 extends over 13 amino acids.

The chain recombines TRBV28 with TRBJ2-3, with 8 bases lining up with TRBD2. The CDR3 runs 17 residues. Germline CDR1 and CDR2: MDHEN and SYDVKM. The V segment lost 6 bases and the J segment 1 base; nucleotides outside the gene matches: 12. The CDR3 loop reads CASSPIIGGAGTDTQYF. The CDR3 DNA follows: TGTGCCAGCAGCCCAATAATCGGGGGGGCCGGCACAGATACGCAGTATTTT.

The chain carries TRBV4-1 and TRBJ2-7, with a possible D match to TRBD1 (8 bases). This CDR3 has 16 residues. Germline V gene lookup returns CDR1 MGHRA and CDR2 YSYEKL. Trimming stripped 5 bases from V and 5 bases from J, with 22 bases between. The CDR3 nucleotides read TGCGCCAGCAGCAGCGGGGTCCGAGACAGGGGCAACGAGCAGTACTTC. Translation gives CASSSGVRDRGNEQYF.

This clone was observed a single time. The CDR3: CASSSRSGGYYEQYF. DNA for the CDR3: TGTGCCAGCAGTTCACGCAGCGGGGGCTACTACGAGCAGTACTTC. This chain uses TRBV6-5 with TRBJ2-7; 8 nucleotides agree with TRBD2. There are 15 residues in the CDR3. V lost 4 bases, J lost 3 bases, and 8 bases stayed unmatched. The V gene's germline CDR1 is MNHEY and CDR2 SVGAGI.

This sequence joins TRBV12-3 or TRBV12-4 and TRBJ1-3, with D possibly TRBD1 on 6 matching bases. Trimming shortened V by 7 bases and J by 4 bases, and 11 bases separated the two germline ends. The CDR3 contains 13 residues. The CDR3, as DNA: TGTGCCAGCACCACAGGGTCGGGAAACACCATATATTTT. This gives the protein CASTTGSGNTIYF.

The genes are TRBV7-6 and TRBJ1-4; 8 nucleotides match TRBD1. The CDR3 runs 16 residues. J gave up 3 bases and V 5 bases, and 8 bases lay outside the gene matches. The germline V gene encodes CDR1 SGHVS and CDR2 FNYEAQ. The CDR3 nucleotides read TGTGCCAGCAGCCCCCGTAACAGGGGGGCTAATGAAAAACTGTTTTTT. It specifies CASSPRNRGANEKLFF.

The V call is TRBV7-3, the J call TRBJ2-1; D unresolved. Trimming removed 2 bases at V and 9 bases at J, with 11 bases between. Germline lookup yields CDR1 SGHTA and CDR2 FQGTGA. This CDR3 is built from 13 residues. The CDR3 bases are TGTGCCAGCAGCTTAGTCGTTCGAGGTGAGCAGTTCTTC. Protein: CASSLVVRGEQFF.

This chain links TRBV30 with TRBJ1-6; 7 positions agree with TRBD1. The CDR3 spans 13 residues. CDR1 GTSNPN and CDR2 SVGIG come from the germline V gene (reference sequence). J gave up 9 bases and V 2 bases, and 4 bases lay outside the gene matches. Here the CDR3 reads CAWSQDRTSPLHF. The CDR3 bases are TGTGCCTGGAGTCAGGACAGGACTTCACCCCTCCACTTT.

In this sample, this clone turned up once. The rearrangement joins TRBV15 to TRBJ1-5; no clear D. V lost 1 base, J lost 6 bases, and 13 bases lay in between. The germline V gene encodes CDR1 LNHNV and CDR2 YYDKDF (reference sequence). The CDR3 is made up of 15 amino acids. CDR3 region: CATSRARLIPQPQHF. The CDR3 DNA is TGTGCCACCAGCAGAGCCAGGTTAATACCTCAGCCCCAGCATTTT.